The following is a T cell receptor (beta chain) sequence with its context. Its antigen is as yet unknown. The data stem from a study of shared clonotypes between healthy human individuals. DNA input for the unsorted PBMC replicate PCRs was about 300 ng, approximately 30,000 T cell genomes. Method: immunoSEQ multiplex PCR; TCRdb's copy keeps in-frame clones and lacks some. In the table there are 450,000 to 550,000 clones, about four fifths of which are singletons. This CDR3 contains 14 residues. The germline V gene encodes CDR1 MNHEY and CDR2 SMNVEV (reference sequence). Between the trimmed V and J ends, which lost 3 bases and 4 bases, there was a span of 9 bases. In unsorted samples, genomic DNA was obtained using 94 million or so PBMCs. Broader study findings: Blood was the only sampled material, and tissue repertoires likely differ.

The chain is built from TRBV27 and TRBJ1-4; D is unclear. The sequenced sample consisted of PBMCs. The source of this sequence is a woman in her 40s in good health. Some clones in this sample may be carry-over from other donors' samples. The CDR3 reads CASSFIGSNEKLFF. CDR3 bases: TGTGCCAGCAGTTTCATCGGAAGTAATGAAAAACTGTTTTTT.